This T cell receptor (beta chain) originates from a study of blood T cells in healthy people across ages. The people who gave samples were healthy Caucasians from Russia, aged roughly 6 to 100. CDR3 length: 15 residues. Trimming cost V 4 bases and J 4 bases, with 16 bases left between them. Germline CDR1 and CDR2: MNHEY and SVGEGT. Combining a sample-barcoded 5' primer with a J-beta primer mix, a second PCR ran for roughly 7 to 11 cycles. In TCRdb, the 5' RACE reads were re-called with MiXCR into one record per CDR3 protein. The sample records 1.5 million to 2 million distinct CDR3 sequences, roughly two fifths being singletons.

The sample taken for sequencing was blood. This TCR was recovered from a human donor in good health. This chain joins TRBV6-2 or TRBV6-3 and TRBJ1-1; D possibly corresponds to TRBD1 (5 bases). The DNA for the CDR3 is TGTGCCAGCAGTTTCGGTGGGGATGGGGCCACTGAAGCTTTCTTT. It encodes CASSFGGDGATEAFF.